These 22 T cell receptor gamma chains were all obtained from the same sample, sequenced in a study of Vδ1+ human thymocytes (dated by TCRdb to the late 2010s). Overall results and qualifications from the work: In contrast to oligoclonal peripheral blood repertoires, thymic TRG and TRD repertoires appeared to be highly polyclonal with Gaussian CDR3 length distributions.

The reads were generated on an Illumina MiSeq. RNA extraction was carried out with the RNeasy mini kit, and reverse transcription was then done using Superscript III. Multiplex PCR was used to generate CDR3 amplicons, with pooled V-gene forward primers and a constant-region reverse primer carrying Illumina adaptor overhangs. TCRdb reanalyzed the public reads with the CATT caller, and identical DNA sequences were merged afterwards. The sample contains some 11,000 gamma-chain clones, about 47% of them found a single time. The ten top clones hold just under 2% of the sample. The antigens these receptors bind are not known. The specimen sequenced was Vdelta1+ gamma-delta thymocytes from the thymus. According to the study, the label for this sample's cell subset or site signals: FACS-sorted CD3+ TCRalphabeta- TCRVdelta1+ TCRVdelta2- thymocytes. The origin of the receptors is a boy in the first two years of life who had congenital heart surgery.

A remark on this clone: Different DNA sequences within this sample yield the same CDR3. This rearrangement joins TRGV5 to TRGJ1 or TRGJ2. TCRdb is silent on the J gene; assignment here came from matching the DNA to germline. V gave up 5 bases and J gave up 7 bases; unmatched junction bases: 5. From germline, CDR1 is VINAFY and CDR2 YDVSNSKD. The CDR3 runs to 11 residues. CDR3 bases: TGTGCCACCTGGGCCGGGTATAAGAAACTCTTT. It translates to CATWAGYKKLF.

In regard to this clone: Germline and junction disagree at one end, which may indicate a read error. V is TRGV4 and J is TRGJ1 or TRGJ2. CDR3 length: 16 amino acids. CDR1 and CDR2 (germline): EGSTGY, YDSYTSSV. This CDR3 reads CATWDGPGGDYYKKLF. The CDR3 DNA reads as TGCGCCACCTGGGATGGGCCAGGGGGTGACTATTATAAGAAACTCTTT.

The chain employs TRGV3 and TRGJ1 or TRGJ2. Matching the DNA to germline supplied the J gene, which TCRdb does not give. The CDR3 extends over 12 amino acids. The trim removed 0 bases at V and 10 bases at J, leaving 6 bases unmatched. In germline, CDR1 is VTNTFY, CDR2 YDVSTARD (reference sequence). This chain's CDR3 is CATWDRLWKKLF. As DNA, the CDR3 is TGTGCCACCTGGGACAGGCTGTGGAAGAAACTCTTT.

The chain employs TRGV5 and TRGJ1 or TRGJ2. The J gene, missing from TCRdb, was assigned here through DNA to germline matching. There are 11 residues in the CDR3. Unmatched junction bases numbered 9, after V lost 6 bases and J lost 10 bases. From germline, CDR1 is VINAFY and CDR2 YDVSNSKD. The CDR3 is CATWRSPKKLF. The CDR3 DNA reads TGTGCCACCTGGCGGTCCCCCAAGAAACTCTTT.

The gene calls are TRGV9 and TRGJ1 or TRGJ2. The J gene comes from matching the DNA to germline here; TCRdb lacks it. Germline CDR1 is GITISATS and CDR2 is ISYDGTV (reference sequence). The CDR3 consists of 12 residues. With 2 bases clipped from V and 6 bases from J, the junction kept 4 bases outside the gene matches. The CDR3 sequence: CALWEAPYKKLF. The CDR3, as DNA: TGTGCCTTGTGGGAGGCCCCTTATAAGAAACTCTTT.

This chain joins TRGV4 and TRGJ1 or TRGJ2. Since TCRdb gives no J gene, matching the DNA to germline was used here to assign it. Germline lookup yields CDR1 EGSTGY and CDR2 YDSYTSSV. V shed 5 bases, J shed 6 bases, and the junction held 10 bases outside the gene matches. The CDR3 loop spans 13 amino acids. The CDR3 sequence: CATWGSPFYKKLF. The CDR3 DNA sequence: TGTGCCACCTGGGGCTCGCCATTTTATAAGAAACTCTTT.

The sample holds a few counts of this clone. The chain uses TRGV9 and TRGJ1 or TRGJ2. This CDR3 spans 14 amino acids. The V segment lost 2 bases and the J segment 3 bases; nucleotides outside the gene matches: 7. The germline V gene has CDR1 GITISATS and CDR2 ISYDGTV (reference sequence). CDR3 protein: CALWEAGIYYKKLF. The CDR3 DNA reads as TGTGCCTTGTGGGAGGCTGGAATTTATTATAAGAAACTCTTT.

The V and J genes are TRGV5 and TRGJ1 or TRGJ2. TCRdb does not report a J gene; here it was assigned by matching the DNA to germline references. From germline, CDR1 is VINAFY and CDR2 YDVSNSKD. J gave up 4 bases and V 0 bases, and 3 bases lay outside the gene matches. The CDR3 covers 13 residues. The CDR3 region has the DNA TGTGCCACCTGGGACAGGGCGTATTATAAGAAACTCTTT. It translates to CATWDRAYYKKLF.

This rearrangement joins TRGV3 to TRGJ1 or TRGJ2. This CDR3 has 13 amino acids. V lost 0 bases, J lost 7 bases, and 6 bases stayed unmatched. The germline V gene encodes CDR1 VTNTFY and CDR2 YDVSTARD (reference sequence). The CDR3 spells CATWDRRKYKKLF. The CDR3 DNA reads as TGTGCCACCTGGGACAGGCGAAAATATAAGAAACTCTTT.

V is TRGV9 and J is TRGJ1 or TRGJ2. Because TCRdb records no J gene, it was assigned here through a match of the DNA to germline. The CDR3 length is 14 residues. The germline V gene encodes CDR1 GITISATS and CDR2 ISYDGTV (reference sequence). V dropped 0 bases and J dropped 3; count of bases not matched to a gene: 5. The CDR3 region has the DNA TGTGCCTTGTGGGAGGTGCTGGCTTATTATAAGAAACTCTTT. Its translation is CALWEVLAYYKKLF.

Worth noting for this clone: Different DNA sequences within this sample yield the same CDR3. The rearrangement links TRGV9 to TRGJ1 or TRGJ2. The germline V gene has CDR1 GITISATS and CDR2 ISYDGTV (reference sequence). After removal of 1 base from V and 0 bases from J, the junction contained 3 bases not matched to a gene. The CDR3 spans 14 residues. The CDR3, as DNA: TGTGCCTTGTGGGAGGTCCGGAATTATTATAAGAAACTCTTT. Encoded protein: CALWEVRNYYKKLF.

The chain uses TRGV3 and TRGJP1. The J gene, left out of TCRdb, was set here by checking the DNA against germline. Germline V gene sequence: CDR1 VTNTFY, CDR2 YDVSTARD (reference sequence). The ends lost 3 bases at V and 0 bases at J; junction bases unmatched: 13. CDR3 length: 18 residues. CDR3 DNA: TGTGCCACCTGGGACCGGCCCGGGGGGGATACCACTGGTTGGTTCAAGATATTT. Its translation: CATWDRPGGDTTGWFKIF.

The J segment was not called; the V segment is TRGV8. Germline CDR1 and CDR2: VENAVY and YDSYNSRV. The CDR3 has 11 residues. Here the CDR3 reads CATWTSGERLF. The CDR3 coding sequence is TGTGCCACCTGGACGTCAGGGGAGAGACTCTTT.

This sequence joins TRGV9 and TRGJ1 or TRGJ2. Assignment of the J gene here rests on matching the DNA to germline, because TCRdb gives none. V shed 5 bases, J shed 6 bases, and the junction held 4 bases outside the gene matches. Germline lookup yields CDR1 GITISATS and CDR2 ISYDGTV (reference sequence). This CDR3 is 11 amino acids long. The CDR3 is CALWVFYKKLF. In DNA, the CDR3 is TGTGCCTTGTGGGTTTTTTATAAGAAACTCTTT.

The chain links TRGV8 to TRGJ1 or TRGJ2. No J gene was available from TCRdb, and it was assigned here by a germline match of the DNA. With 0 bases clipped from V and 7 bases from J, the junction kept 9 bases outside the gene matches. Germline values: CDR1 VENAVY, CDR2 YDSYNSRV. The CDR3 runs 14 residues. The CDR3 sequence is CATWDRRRRYKKLF. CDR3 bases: TGTGCCACCTGGGATAGGCGGAGGCGGTATAAGAAACTCTTT.

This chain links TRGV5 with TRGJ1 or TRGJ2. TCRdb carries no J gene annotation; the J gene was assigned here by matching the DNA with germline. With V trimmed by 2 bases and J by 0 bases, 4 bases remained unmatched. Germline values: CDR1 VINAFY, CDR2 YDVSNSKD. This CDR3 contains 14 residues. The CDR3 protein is CATWDKPNYYKKLF. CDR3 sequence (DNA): TGTGCCACCTGGGACAAACCGAATTATTATAAGAAACTCTTT.

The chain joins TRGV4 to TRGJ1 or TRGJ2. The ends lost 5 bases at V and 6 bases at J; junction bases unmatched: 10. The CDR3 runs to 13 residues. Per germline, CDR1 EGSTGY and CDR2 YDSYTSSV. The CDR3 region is CATWVGLGYKKLF. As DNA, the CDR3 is TGTGCCACCTGGGTCGGCTTGGGTTATAAGAAACTCTTT.

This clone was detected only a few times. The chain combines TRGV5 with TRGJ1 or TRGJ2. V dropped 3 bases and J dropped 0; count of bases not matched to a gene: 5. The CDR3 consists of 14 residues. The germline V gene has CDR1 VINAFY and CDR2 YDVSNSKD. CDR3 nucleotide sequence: TGTGCCACCTGGGACGATTCGAATTATTATAAGAAACTCTTT. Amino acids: CATWDDSNYYKKLF.

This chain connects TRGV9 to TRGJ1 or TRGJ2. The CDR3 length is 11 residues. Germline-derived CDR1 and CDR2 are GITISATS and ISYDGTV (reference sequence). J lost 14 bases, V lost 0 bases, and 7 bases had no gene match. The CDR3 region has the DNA TGTGCCTTGTGGGAGGTGCAGGTGGAACTCTTT. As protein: CALWEVQVELF.

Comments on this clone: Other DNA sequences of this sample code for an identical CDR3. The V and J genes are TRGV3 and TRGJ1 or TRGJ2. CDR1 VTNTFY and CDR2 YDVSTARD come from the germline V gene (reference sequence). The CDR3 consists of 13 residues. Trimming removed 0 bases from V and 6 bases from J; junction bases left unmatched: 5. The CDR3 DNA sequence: TGTGCCACCTGGGACAGGCTGAGTTATAAGAAACTCTTT. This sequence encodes CATWDRLSYKKLF.

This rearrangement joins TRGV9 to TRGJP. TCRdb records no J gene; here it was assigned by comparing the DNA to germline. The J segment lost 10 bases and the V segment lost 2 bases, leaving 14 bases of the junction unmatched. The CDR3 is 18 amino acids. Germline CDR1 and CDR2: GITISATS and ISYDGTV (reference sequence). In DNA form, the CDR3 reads TGTGCCTTGTGGGAGGATCCGCTAGGGTACTTGGGCAAAAAAATCAAGGTATTT. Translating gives CALWEDPLGYLGKKIKVF.

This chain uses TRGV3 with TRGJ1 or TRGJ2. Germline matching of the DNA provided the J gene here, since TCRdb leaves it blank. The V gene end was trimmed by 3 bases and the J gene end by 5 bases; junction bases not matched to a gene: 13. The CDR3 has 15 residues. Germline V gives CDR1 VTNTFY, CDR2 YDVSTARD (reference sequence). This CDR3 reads CATWDGPYLNYKKLF. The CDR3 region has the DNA TGTGCCACCTGGGACGGCCCCTATCTAAATTATAAGAAACTCTTT.